This section outlines one TCR beta chain sequence together with its context. This sample is drawn from a study of beta chain features in type 1 diabetes. The sequenced template was cDNA made from the entire isolated RNA. Sequenced by immunoSEQ multiplex PCR; TCRdb stores in-frame clones only, minus some. The data contain 850,000 to 900,000 clones, about a sixth of them singletons. Stem cell-like memory, regulatory, central memory and naive CD4+ cells were sorted via CD45RO/CCR7/CD25/CD127/CD95/CD27. The CDR3 is 15 amino acids. CDR1 and CDR2 from the germline V gene are SGHRS and YFSETQ. Trimming removed 5 bases from V and 0 bases from J, with 11 bases in between.

The V call is TRBV5-1, the J call TRBJ1-4; D unclear. The sequence came from a young woman in good health. The sequencing sample was made of naive CD4+ T cells from blood. CDR3 protein: CASRQQGATNEKLFF. The DNA of the CDR3 is TGCGCCAGCAGACAACAAGGTGCAACTAATGAAAAACTGTTTTTT.